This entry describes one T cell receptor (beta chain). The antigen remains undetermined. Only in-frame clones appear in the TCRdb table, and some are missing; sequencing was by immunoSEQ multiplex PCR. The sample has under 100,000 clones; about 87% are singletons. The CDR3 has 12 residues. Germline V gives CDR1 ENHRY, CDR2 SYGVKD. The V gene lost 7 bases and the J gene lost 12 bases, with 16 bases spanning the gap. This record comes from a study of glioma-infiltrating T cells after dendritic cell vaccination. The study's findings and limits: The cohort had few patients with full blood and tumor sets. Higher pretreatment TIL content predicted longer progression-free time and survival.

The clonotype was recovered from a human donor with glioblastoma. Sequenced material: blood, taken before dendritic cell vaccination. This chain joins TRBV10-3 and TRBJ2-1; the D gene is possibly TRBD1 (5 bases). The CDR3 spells CAITTGDSPQFF. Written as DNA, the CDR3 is TGTGCCATCACAACGGGCGACAGTCCGCAGTTCTTC.